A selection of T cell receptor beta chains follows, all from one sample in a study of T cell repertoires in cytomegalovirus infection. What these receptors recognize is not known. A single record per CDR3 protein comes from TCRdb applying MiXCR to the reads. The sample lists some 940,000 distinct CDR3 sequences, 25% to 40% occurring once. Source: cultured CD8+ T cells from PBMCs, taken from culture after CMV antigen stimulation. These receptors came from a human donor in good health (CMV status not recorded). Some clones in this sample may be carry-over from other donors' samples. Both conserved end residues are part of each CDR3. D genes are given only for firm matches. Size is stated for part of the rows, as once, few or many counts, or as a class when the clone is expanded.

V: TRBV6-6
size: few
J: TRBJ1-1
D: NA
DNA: TGTGCCAGCAGTTACAATGGTCCTGAAGCTTTCTTT
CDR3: CASSYNGPEAFF

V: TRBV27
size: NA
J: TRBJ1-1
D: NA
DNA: TGTGCCAGCCTGAGTAGGGGACGCACTGAAGCTTTCTTT
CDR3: CASLSRGRTEAFF

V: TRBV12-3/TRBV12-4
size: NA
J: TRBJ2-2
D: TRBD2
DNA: TGTGCCAGCAGTTTCAGCGGGGGGGCCGAGACCGGGGAGCTGTTTTTT
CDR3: CASSFSGGAETGELFF

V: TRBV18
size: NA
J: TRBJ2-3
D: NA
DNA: TGTGCCAGCTCACCAGGTGACGGTTTCACAGATACGCAGTATTTT
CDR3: CASSPGDGFTDTQYF

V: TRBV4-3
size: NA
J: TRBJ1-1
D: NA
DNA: TGCGCCAGCAGCCAAGATAGGTCGGGCAGACTTCAAGCTTTCTTT
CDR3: CASSQDRSGRLQAFF

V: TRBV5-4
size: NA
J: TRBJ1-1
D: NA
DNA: TGTGCCAGCAGCTTGGGACAAGCGACAGGCACTGAAGCTTTCTTT
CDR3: CASSLGQATGTEAFF

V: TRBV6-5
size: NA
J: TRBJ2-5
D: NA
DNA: TGTGCCAGCAGTTGGGAGGGGGCAGGAGAGACCCAGTACTTC
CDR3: CASSWEGAGETQYF

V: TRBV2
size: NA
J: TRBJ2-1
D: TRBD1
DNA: TGTGCCAGCGGGCGACAGGGGCCAATACGGGAGCAGTTCTTC
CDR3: CASGRQGPIREQFF

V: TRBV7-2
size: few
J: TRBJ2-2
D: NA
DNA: TGTGCCAGCAGCTCTTCGTGGGAGCTGTTTTTT
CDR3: CASSSSWELFF

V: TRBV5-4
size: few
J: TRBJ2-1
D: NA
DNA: TGTGCCAGCAGCTTGTCCGGGACGTTGATCGATGAGCAGTTCTTC
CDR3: CASSLSGTLIDEQFF

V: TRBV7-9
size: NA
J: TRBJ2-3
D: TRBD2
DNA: TGTGCCAGCGCTTCGGGGAAGGGCGGGGGGGCTGCAGATACGCAGTATTTT
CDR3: CASASGKGGGAADTQYF

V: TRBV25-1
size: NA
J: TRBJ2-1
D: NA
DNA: TGTGCCAGCAGTGAATATTTCTTAGGGTCCTACAATGAGCAGTTCTTC
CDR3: CASSEYFLGSYNEQFF

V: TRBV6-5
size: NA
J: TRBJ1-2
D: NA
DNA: TGTGCCAGCAGTCTAGACAGTAGGGATGGCTACACCTTC
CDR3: CASSLDSRDGYTF

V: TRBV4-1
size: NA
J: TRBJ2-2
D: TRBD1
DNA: TGCGCCAGCAGCTCACACCCGGGACAGGGGTACACCGGGGAGCTGTTTTTT
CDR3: CASSSHPGQGYTGELFF

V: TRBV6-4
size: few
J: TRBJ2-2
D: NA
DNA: TGTGCCAGCAGTTCAGGACTGGACACCGGGGAGCTGTTTTTT
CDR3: CASSSGLDTGELFF

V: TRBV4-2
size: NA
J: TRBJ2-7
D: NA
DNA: TGTGCCAGCAGCTCGCCCTCAAGGGGAGAGCAGTACTTC
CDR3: CASSSPSRGEQYF

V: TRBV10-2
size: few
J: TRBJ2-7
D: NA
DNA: TGCGCCAGCAGTGAGCGAGGTACTTACGAGCAGTACTTC
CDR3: CASSERGTYEQYF

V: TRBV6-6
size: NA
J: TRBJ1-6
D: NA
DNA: TGTGCCAGCAGTTACTCGAGGGGGAACTCCTATAATTCACCCCTCCACTTT
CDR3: CASSYSRGNSYNSPLHF

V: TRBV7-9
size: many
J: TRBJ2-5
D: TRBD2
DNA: TGTGCCAGCAGCTCGACTAGCGGGGGAAACCAAGAGACCCAGTACTTC
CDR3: CASSSTSGGNQETQYF

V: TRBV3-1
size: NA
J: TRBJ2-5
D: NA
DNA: TGTGCCAGCAGCCAAGATACCTCGACAGATGAGACCCAGTACTTC
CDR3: CASSQDTSTDETQYF

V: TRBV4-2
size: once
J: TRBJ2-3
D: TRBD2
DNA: TGTGCCAGCAGCCAAACTAGCGGGGGCCGAGATACGCAGTATTTT
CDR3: CASSQTSGGRDTQYF

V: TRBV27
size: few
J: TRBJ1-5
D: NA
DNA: TGTGCCAGCAGTTTTAAAGAAATCAAGCCCCAGCATTTT
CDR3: CASSFKEIKPQHF

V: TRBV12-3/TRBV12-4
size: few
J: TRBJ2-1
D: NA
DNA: TGTGCCAGCAGTCAGCTTGGTGGGGGATTCTACAATGAGCAGTTCTTC
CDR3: CASSQLGGGFYNEQFF

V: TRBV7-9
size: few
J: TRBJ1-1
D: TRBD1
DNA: TGTGCCAGCAGCTCTACCGGGACAGGCAAGAACACTGAAGCTTTCTTT
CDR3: CASSSTGTGKNTEAFF

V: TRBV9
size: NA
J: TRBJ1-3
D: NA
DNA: TGTGCCAGCAGCCCACGAGAAGGGGAGCATCACAACACCATATATTTT
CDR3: CASSPREGEHHNTIYF

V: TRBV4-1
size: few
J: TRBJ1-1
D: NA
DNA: TGCGCCAGCAGCGACAGAAACGGAGAGAGTGATGAAGCTTTCTTT
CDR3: CASSDRNGESDEAFF

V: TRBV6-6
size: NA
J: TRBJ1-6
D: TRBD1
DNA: TGTGCCAGCACCCCGGACAGGAGGAATTCACCCCTCCACTTT
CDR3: CASTPDRRNSPLHF

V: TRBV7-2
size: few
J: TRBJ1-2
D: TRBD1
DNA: TGTGCCAGCAGATACCGGGACAGGAGTAACTATGGCTACACCTTC
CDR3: CASRYRDRSNYGYTF

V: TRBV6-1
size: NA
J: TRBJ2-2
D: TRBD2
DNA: TGTGCCAGCAGTGATCATCCTCCGGGACTAGCGGGGGTGAGCACCGGGGAGCTGTTTTTT
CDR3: CASSDHPPGLAGVSTGELFF

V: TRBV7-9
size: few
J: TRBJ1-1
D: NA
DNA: TGTGCCAGCAGCTTAGCGCGGCTCCCTTACACTGAAGCTTTCTTT
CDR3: CASSLARLPYTEAFF

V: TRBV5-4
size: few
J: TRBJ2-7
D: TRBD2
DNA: TGTGCCAGCAGCTCCACTAGCGGGGAATGGTACGAGCAGTACTTC
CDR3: CASSSTSGEWYEQYF

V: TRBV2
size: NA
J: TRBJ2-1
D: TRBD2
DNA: TGTGCCACCCAGCGGGGTTACAATGAGCAGTTCTTC
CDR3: CATQRGYNEQFF

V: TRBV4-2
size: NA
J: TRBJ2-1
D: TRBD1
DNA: TGTGCCAGCAGCCAAGACTCGGGACAGGGGTCTGAGCAGTTCTTC
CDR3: CASSQDSGQGSEQFF

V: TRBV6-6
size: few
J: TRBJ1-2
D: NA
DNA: TGTGCCAGCAGTCACCACCCTAACTATGGCTACACCTTC
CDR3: CASSHHPNYGYTF

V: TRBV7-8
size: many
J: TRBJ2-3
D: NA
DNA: TGTGCCAGCAGCTTAATTAATGAGGCGATACCACCAGATACGCAGTATTTT
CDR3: CASSLINEAIPPDTQYF

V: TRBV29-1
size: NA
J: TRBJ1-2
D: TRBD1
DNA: TGCAGCGTTGTCCAGACAGGGGGATCCTATGGCTACACCTTC
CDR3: CSVVQTGGSYGYTF

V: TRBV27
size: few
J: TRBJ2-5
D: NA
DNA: TGTGCCAGCAGTTTCTCCGGCCTCGGGGGGCTGGAGACCCAGTACTTC
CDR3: CASSFSGLGGLETQYF

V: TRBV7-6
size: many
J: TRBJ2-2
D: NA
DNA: TGTGCCAGCAGCCCCCCCAGGGACACCGGGGAGCTGTTTTTT
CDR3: CASSPPRDTGELFF

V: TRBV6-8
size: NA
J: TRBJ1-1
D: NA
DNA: TGTGCCAGCAAGTTACAGGAGTACACTGAAGCTTTCTTT
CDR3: CASKLQEYTEAFF

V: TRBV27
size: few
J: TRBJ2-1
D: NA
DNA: TGTGCCAGCAGTTGGGGGCCCATTTACAATGAGCAGTTCTTC
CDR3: CASSWGPIYNEQFF

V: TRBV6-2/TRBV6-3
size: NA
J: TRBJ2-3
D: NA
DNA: TGTGCCAGCAGTTACAGGGTGAAAACAGATACGCAGTATTTT
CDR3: CASSYRVKTDTQYF

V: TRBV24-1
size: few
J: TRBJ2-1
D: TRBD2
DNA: TGTGCCACCAGTGGTGGCGGGGGGCCGAGCAATGAGCAGTTCTTC
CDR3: CATSGGGGPSNEQFF

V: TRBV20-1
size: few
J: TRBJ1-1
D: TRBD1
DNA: TGCAGTGCTAGACCAGTGACAGGGATGAACACTGAAGCTTTCTTT
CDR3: CSARPVTGMNTEAFF

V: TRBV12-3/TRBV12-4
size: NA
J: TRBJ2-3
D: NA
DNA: TGTGCCAGCACTGGGAGCCTGGTCTTAACAGATACGCAGTATTTT
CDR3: CASTGSLVLTDTQYF

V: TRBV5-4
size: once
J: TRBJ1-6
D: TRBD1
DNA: TGTGCCAGCAGCCTCACAGGGGTCATCTCACCCCTCCACTTT
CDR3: CASSLTGVISPLHF

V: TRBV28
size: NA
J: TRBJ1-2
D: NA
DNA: TGTGCCAGCAGCCCCCATGGCGGCTACACCTTC
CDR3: CASSPHGGYTF

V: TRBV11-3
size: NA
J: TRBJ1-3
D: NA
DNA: TGTGCCAGCAGCTTTATTCTGACAGGTCTTGGAAACACCATATATTTT
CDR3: CASSFILTGLGNTIYF

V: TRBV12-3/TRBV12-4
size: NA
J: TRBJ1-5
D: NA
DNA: TGTGCCAGCAGTTTAAGTCTCCCGGCCCTCGGCAATCAGCCCCAGCATTTT
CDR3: CASSLSLPALGNQPQHF

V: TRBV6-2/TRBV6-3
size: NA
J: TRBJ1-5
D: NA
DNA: TGTGCCAGCTCTTCCAGTGGCCCCGGGGGCAATCAGCCCCAGCATTTT
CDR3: CASSSSGPGGNQPQHF